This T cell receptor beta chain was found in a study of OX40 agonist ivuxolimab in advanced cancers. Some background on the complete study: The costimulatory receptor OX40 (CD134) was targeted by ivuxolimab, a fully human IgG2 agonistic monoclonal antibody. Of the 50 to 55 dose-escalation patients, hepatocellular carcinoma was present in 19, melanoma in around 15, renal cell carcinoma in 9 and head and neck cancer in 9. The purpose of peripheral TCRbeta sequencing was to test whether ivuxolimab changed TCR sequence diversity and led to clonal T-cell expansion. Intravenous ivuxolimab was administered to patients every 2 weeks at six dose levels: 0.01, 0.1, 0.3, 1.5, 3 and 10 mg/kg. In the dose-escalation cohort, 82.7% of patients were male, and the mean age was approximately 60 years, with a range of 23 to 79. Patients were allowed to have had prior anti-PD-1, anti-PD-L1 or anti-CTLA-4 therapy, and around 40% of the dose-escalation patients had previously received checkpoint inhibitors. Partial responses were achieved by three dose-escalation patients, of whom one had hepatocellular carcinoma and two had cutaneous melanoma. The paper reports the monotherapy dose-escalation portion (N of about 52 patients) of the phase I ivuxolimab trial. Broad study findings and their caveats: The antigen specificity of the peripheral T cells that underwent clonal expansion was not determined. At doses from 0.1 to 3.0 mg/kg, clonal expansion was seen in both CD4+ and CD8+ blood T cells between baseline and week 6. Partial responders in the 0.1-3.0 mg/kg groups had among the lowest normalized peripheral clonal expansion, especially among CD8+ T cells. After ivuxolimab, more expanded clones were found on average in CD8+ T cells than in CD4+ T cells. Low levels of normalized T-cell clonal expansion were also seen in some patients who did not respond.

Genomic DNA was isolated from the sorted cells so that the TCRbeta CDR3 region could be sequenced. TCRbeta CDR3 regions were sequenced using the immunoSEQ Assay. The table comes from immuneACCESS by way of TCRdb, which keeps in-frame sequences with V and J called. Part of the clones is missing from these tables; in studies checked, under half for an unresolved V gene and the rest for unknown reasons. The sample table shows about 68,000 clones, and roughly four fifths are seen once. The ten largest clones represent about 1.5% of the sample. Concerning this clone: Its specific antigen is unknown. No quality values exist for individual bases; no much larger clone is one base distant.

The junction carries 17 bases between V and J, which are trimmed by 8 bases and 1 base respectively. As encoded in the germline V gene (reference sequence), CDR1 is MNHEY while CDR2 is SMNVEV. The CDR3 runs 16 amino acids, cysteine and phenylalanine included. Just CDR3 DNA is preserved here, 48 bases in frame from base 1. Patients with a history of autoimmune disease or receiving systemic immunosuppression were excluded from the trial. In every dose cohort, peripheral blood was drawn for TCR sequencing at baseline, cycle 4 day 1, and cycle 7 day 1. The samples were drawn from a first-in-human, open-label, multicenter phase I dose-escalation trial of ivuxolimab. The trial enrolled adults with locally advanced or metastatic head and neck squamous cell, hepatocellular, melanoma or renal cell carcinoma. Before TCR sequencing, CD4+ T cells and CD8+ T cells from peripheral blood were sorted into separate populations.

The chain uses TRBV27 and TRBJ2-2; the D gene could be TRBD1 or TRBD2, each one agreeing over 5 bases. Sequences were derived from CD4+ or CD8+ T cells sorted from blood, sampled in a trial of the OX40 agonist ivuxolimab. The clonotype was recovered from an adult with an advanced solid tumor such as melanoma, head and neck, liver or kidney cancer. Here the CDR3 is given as CASRSYGTVNTGELFF. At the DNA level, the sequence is TGTGCCAGCCGGTCATACGGGACGGTGAACACCGGGGAGCTGTTTTTT.